This T cell receptor beta chain was retrieved from a study of blood T cell repertoires in COVID-19. Study as a whole: Specimens from acute and convalescent COVID-19 originated in the United States, Italy and Spain. Sources were T cells, B-cell-depleted T cells, or PBMCs; the material itself was cDNA or gDNA.

In the source study's methods: Cell counts per sample came from amplifying reference gene primers. TCRdb's copy holds only in-frame clones and misses some; the assay was immunoSEQ multiplex PCR. That table is the source of V, J and clone size, and D and trimming were worked out from the DNA. The table includes approximately 20,000 clones, around three quarters detected once. CDR3 length: 19 amino acids. The V segment lost 5 bases and the J segment 0 bases; nucleotides outside the gene matches: 8. Germline CDR1 is SNHLY and CDR2 is FYNNEI. V gene TRBV2 combines with J gene TRBJ2-1; TRBD2 matches at 15 bases. Sequencing input: peripheral blood. The sequence derives from a man aged 60-69 years with active COVID-19. The CDR3 coding sequence is TGTGCCAGCAGTCCCAGGACTAGCGGGGGGGATAGCTCCTACAATGAGCAGTTCTTC. Its translation is CASSPRTSGGDSSYNEQFF.